The 3 T cell receptor beta chains below were found in one sample sequenced in a study of cytomegalovirus exposure and HLA in healthy donors. Vbeta (60) and Jbeta (13) primers were used in the PCR. Produced via immunoSEQ multiplex PCR; TCRdb's table is partial and in-frame only. The sample lists some 160,000 clones, around 77% seen once, with approximately 1.6% in the top ten. The sample was PBMCs. Source of these receptors: a woman in her twenties or thirties in good health and CMV-seronegative.

The CDR3 protein is CASSSEYLGGTEAFF. The CDR3 nucleotides read TGCGCCAGCAGTTCGGAGTACCTCGGGGGCACTGAAGCTTTCTTT. The chain links TRBV5-1 to TRBJ1-1; a weak D match, TRBD1 (5 bases). V dropped 5 bases and J dropped 4 bases, with 18 bases sitting between them. Germline loops: CDR1 SGHRS, CDR2 YFSETQ. This CDR3 region has 15 residues. Filled out from reference TRBV5-1 and TRBJ1-1, the complete variable domain reads KAGVTQTPRYLIKTRGQQVTLSCSPISGHRSVSWYQQTPGQGLQFLFEYFSETQRNKGNFPGRFSGRQFSNSRSEMNVSTLELGDSALYLCASSSEYLGGTEAFFGQGTRLTVV.

The chain joins TRBV27 to TRBJ2-1; 8 nucleotides line up with TRBD1. The CDR3 is 13 residues long. Unmatched junction bases numbered 7, after V lost 11 bases and J lost 4 bases. The germline V gene encodes CDR1 MNHEY and CDR2 SMNVEV (reference sequence). The CDR3 nucleotides read TGTGCCTCGGGACAGGACTATTACAATGAGCAGTTCTTC. Translated, it gives CASGQDYYNEQFF.

The chain couples TRBV7-9 to TRBJ1-6, with 8 nucleotides matching TRBD1. V trimming: 6 bases; J trimming: 3 bases; junction bases outside the gene matches: 7. This CDR3 region has 16 residues. Germline values: CDR1 SEHNR, CDR2 FQNEAQ (reference sequence). CDR3 loop: CASRSTGEDYNSPLHF. For the CDR3, the DNA is TGTGCCAGCAGATCGACAGGGGAAGACTATAATTCACCCCTCCACTTT.